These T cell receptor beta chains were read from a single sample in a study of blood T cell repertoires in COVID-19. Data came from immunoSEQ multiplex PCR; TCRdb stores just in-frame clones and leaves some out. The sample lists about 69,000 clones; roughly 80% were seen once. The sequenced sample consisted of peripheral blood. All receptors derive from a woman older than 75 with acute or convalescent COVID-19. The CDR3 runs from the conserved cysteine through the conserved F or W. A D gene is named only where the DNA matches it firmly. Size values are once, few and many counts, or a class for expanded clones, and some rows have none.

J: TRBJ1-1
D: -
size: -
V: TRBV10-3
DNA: TGTGCCATCAGCACAGGAGGGACTGAAGCTTTCTTT
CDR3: CAISTGGTEAFF

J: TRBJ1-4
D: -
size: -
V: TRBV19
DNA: TGTGCCAGTACAGGGACAACTAATGAAAAACTGTTTTTT
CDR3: CASTGTTNEKLFF

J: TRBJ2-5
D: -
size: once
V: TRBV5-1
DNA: TGCGCCAGCAGCCCGACTGGGACTTTACAAGAGACCCAGTACTTC
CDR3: CASSPTGTLQETQYF

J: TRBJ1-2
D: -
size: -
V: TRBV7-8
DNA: TGTGCCAGCAGCTTAGACTTGGGGGGAACAGACTATGGCTACACCTTC
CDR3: CASSLDLGGTDYGYTF

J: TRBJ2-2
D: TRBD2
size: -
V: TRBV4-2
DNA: TGTGCCAGCAGCCCCAAACCAGCGGGGGGACGAACCGGCACCGGGGAGCTGTTTTTT
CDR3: CASSPKPAGGRTGTGELFF

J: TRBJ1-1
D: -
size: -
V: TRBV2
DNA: TGTGCCAGCAGCATGAACACTGAAGCTTTCTTT
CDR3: CASSMNTEAFF

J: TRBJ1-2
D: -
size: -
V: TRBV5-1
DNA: TGCGCCAGCAGCTTGGTTTCGGGAGTGGGGTATGGCTACACCTTC
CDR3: CASSLVSGVGYGYTF

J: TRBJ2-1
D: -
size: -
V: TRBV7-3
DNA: TGTGCCAGCAGCTTAGAGGGCCAGATTTACAATGAGCAGTTCTTC
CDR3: CASSLEGQIYNEQFF

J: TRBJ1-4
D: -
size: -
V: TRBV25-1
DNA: TGTGCCAGCAGTGGGGGGGCAACTAATGAAAAACTGTTTTTT
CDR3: CASSGGATNEKLFF

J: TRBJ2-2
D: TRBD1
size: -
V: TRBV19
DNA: TGTGCCAGTAGTATGTGGACAGGTAGTTCCGGGGAGCTGTTTTTT
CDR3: CASSMWTGSSGELFF

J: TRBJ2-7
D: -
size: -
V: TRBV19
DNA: TGTGCCAGTAGTATTCATGTCAGGGGTTACGAGCAGTACTTC
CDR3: CASSIHVRGYEQYF

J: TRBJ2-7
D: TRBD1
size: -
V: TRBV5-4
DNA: TGTGCCAGCAGCGCGGACAGGGAATCCTCCTCCTACGAGCAGTACTTC
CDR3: CASSADRESSSYEQYF

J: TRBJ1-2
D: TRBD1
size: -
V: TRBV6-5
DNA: TGTGCCAGCAGTTACCTGACAGGGGGCGGCGGTGGCTACACCTTC
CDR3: CASSYLTGGGGGYTF

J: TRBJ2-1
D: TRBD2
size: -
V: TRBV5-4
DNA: TGTGCCAGCAGCTTGGCCAGAGGTAGCGGGGGGAACACCTACAATGAGCAGTTCTTC
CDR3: CASSLARGSGGNTYNEQFF

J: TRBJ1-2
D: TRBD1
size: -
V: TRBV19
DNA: TGTGCCAGTAGCCGACAGGGTATTGACTATGGCTACACCTTC
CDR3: CASSRQGIDYGYTF

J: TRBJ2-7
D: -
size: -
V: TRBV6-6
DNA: TGTGCCAGCAGTTATCCGGGGATAGACGAGCAGTACTTC
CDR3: CASSYPGIDEQYF

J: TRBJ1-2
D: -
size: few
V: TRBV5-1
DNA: TGCGCCAGCAGCGTATCAGGCGTCTCCGGCTATGGCTACACCTTC
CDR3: CASSVSGVSGYGYTF

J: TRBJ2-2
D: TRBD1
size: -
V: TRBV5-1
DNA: TGCGCCAGCAGCTCGGGACAGCCTAACACCGGGGAGCTGTTTTTT
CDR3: CASSSGQPNTGELFF

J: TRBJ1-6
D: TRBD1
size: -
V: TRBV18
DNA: TGTGCCAGCTCACTAAGAGTCGGGGAAACAGGGGATGATTCACCCCTCCACTTT
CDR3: CASSLRVGETGDDSPLHF

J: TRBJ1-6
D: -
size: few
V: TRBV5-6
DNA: TGTGCCAGCAGCTTGGTAGGAGAAAATTCACCCCTCCACTTT
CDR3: CASSLVGENSPLHF

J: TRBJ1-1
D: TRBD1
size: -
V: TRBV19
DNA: TGTGCCAGTATATTCCATAAAGGGGGCGTGAACACTGAAGCTTTCTTT
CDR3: CASIFHKGGVNTEAFF

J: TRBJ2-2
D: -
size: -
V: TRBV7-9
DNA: TGTGCCAGCAGCTTACGACTGCCTGACACCGGGGAGCTGTTTTTT
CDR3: CASSLRLPDTGELFF

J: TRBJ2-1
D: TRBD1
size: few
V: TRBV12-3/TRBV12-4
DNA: TGTGCCAGCAGTATAGGGGACAGGGTGTTCTTC
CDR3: CASSIGDRVFF

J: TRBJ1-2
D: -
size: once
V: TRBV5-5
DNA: TGTGCCAGCAGCGACGGACACGTAAGCGTCAACTATGGCTACACCTTC
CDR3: CASSDGHVSVNYGYTF